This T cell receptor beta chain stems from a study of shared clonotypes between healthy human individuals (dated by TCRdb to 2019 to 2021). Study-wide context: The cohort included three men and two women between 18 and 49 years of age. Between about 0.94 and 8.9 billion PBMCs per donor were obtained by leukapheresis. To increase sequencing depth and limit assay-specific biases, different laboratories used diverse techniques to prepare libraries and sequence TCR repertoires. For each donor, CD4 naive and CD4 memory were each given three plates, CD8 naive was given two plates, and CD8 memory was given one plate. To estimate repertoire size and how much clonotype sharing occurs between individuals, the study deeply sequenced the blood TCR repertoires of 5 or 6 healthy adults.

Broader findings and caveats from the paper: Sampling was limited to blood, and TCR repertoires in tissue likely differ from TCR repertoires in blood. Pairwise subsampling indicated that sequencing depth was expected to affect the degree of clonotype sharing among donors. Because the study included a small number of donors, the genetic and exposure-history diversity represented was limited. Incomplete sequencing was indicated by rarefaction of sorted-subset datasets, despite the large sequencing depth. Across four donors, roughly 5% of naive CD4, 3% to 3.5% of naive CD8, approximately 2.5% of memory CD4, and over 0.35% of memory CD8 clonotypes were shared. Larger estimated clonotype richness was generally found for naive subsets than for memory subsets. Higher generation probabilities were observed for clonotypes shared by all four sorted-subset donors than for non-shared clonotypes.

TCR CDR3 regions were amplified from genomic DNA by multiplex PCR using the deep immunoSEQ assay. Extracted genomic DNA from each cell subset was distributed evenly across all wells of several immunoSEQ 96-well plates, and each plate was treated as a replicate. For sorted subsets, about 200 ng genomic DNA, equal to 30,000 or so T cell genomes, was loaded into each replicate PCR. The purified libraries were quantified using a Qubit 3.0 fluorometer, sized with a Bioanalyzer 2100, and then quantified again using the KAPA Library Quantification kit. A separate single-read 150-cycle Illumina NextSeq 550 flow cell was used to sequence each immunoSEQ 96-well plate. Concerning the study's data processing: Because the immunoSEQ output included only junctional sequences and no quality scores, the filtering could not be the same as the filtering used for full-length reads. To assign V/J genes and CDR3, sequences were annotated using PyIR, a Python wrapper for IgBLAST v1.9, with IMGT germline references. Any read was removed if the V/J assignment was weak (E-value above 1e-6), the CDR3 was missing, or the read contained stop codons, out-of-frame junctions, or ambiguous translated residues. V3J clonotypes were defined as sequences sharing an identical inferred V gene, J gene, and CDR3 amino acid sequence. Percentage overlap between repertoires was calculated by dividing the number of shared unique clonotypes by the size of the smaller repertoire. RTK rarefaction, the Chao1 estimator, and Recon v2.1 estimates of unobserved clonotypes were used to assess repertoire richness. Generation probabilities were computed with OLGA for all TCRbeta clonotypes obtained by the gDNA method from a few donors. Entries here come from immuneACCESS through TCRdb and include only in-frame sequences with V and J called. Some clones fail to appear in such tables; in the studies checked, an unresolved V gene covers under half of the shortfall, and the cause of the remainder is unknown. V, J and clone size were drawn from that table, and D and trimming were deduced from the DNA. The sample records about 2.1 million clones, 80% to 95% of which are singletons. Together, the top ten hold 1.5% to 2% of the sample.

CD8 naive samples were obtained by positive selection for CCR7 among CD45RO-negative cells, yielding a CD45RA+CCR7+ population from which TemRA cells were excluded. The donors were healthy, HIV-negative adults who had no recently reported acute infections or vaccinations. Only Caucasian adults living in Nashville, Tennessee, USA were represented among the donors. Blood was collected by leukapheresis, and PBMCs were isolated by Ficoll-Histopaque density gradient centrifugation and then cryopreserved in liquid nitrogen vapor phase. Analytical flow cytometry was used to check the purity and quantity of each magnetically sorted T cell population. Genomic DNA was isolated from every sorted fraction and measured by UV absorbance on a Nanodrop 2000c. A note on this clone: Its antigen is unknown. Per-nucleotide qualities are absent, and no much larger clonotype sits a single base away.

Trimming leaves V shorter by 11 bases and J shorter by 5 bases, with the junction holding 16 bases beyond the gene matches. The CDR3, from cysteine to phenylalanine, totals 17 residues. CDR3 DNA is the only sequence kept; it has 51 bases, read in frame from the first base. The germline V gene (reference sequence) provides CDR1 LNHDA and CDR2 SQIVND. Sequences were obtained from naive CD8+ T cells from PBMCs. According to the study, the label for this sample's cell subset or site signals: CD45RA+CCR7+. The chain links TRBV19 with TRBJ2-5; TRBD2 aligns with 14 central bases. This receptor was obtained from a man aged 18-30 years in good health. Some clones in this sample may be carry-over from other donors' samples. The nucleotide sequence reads TGTGCCCCTAAGGGGGGGACTAGCGGGAGAAATCGGGAGACCCAGTACTTC. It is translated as CAPKGGTSGRNRETQYF. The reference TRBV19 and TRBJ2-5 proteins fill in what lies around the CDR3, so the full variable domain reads DGGITQSPKYLFRKEGQNVTLSCEQNLNHDAMYWYRQDPGQGLRLIYYSQIVNDFQKGDIAEGYSVSREKKESFPLTVTSAQKNPTAFYLCAPKGGTSGRNRETQYFGPGTRLLVL.